This TCR beta chain came from a study of blood T cell repertoires in COVID-19. Data came from immunoSEQ multiplex PCR; TCRdb stores just in-frame clones and leaves some out. The sample includes over 200,000 clones, under 95% seen only once; the top ten take under 1.5%. CDR1 SNHLY and CDR2 FYNNEI come from the germline V gene. CDR3 size: 11 residues. V was clipped by 6 bases and J by 6 bases, with 5 bases between them. Sequenced sample: peripheral blood. The TCR originated in a man aged 25-45 years with acute or convalescent COVID-19. The V and J genes are TRBV2 and TRBJ2-2; D remains unclear. DNA of the CDR3: TGTGCCAGCAGCTATCCCGGGGAGCTGTTTTTT. Protein: CASSYPGELFF. Supplemented by reference TRBV2 and TRBJ2-2, the full variable domain reads EPEVTQTPSHQVTQMGQEVILRCVPISNHLYFYWYRQILGQKVEFLVSFYNNEISEKSEIFDDQFSVERPDGSNFTLKIRSTKLEDSAMYFCASSYPGELFFGEGSRLTVL.